The TCR beta chain described here comes from a study of cytomegalovirus exposure and HLA in healthy donors. This clone was seen only a few times. Germline trimming cut 1 base from V and 4 bases from J; bases unmatched to any gene: 1. The germline V gene has CDR1 LGHNA and CDR2 YNFKEQ. The CDR3 runs 15 residues. Sequencing was performed with immunoSEQ multiplex PCR; in TCRdb, only in-frame clones are kept and a portion is missing. The sample consists of some 56,000 clones, around 93% of them appearing once. The gene calls are TRBV4-2 and TRBJ2-3; 11 bases line up with TRBD1. The sequence came from a woman aged 18-35 years in good health and CMV-seropositive. Material: PBMCs. The CDR3 region is CASSQGTGGADTQYF. The CDR3 DNA is TGTGCCAGCAGCCAAGGGACAGGGGGCGCAGATACGCAGTATTTT.